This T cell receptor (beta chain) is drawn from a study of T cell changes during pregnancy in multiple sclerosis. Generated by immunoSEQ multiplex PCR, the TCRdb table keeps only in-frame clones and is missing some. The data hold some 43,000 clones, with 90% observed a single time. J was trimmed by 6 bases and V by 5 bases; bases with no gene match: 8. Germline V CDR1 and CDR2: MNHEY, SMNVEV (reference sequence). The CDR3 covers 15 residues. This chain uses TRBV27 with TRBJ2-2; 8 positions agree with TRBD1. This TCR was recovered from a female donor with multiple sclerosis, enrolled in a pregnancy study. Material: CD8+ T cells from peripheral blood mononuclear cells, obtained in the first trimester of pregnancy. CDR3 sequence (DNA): TGTGCCAGCAGTCCCCCAGACAGGGGACCCGGGGAGCTGTTTTTT. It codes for CASSPPDRGPGELFF.